The 25 T cell receptor beta chains reported below all come from one sample, sequenced in a study of blood T cell repertoires in COVID-19. The data were produced by immunoSEQ multiplex PCR, yet TCRdb's version contains in-frame clones alone and is incomplete. The sample carries roughly 250,000 clones, approximately 86% recorded once. The sequencing input was peripheral blood. The receptors come from a woman over 75 with active or convalescent COVID-19.

This chain uses TRBV4-2 with TRBJ1-2; TRBD1 matches at 7 bases. The CDR3 runs 16 residues. Unmatched junction bases numbered 11, after V lost 0 bases and J lost 7 bases. CDR1 LGHNA and CDR2 YNFKEQ come from the germline V gene. CDR3 region: CASSQDHRGDRGGYTF. In DNA form, the CDR3 reads TGTGCCAGCAGCCAAGACCACAGGGGCGATCGAGGTGGCTACACCTTC.

The chain has TRBV24-1 and TRBJ2-7; D is perhaps TRBD1 (6 bases). The CDR3 consists of 16 residues. Trimming took 3 bases from V and 0 from J, leaving 14 bases between them. CDR1 and CDR2 (germline): KGHDR, SFDVKD. The CDR3 sequence: CATSDHDRPSSYEQYF. Here the CDR3 DNA reads TGTGCCACCAGTGATCATGACAGGCCGAGCTCCTACGAGCAGTACTTC.

This clone was counted only a few times. The gene calls are TRBV7-9 and TRBJ1-5; D is undetermined. With 0 bases removed from V and 5 bases from J, the gap between germline ends came to 5 bases. The CDR3 consists of 13 residues. Germline CDR1 SEHNR, CDR2 FQNEAQ (reference sequence). CDR3 loop: CASSLARDQPQHF. CDR3 in DNA: TGTGCCAGCAGCTTAGCGCGGGATCAGCCCCAGCATTTT. The full variable domain, with the rest looked up from reference TRBV7-9 and TRBJ1-5, is DTGVSQNPRHKITKRGQNVTFRCDPISEHNRLYWYRQTLGQGPEFLTYFQNEAQLEKSRLLSDRFSAERPKGSFSTLEIQRTEQGDSAMYLCASSLARDQPQHFGDGTRLSIL.

The chain employs TRBV28 and TRBJ1-2; tentative D call: TRBD1 (5 bases). This CDR3 has 13 residues. Trimming cost V 6 bases and J 5 bases, with 13 bases left between them. CDR1 MDHEN and CDR2 SYDVKM come from the germline V gene. The CDR3 DNA reads as TGTGCCAGCAGCCAAGGGGCGTTATATGGCTACACCTTC. It translates to CASSQGALYGYTF.

The CDR3 spells CAINSPGQRNYGYTF. CDR3 DNA: TGTGCCATTAACTCCCCGGGACAGCGGAACTATGGCTACACCTTC. V usage is TRBV28 and J usage is TRBJ1-2, with 7 bases identical to TRBD1. J gave up 2 bases and V 10 bases, and 13 bases lay outside the gene matches. The CDR3 length is 15 residues. Germline V gene data show CDR1 as MDHEN and CDR2 as SYDVKM.

The chain couples TRBV4-1 to TRBJ2-1, with 7 bases aligning to TRBD2. With 4 bases clipped from V and 3 bases from J, the junction kept 9 bases outside the gene matches. The CDR3 totals 16 residues. Germline-derived CDR1 and CDR2 are MGHRA and YSYEKL. CDR3 loop: CASSLRTSANYNEQFF. For the CDR3, the DNA is TGCGCCAGCAGCCTAAGAACTAGCGCCAACTACAATGAGCAGTTCTTC.

This clone is a singleton in its sample. The V gene is TRBV4-1, the J gene TRBJ1-3; 7 bases align to TRBD1. The germline gives CDR1 MGHRA, CDR2 YSYEKL. The CDR3 has 16 residues. Trimming took 3 bases from V and 0 from J; bases not matched to a gene: 5. The CDR3 nucleotides are TGCGCCAGCAGCCACAACAGGGGAAGCTCTGGAAACACCATATATTTT. Translating gives CASSHNRGSSGNTIYF.

The V gene is TRBV5-8, the J gene TRBJ1-4; 9 bases align to TRBD1. In germline, CDR1 is SGHTS, CDR2 YDEGEE. V trimming: 4 bases; J trimming: 7 bases; junction bases outside the gene matches: 14. This CDR3 is built from 17 residues. In DNA, the CDR3 is TGTGCCAGCAGCCCGCACAGGGGGCGAAGTCTTGGTGAAAAACTGTTTTTT. This sequence encodes CASSPHRGRSLGEKLFF.

The J gene is TRBJ2-2, the V gene TRBV19, with TRBD1 matching over 12 bases. V was clipped by 6 bases and J by 6 bases; unmatched bases: 5. CDR1 LNHDA and CDR2 SQIVND come from the germline V gene (reference sequence). The CDR3 covers 15 residues. As DNA, the CDR3 is TGTGCCAGTAGGGGACAGGGGGCGTTAGCCGGGGAGCTGTTTTTT. It translates to CASRGQGALAGELFF.

The chain has TRBV24-1 and TRBJ2-2, with TRBD1 identical over 8 bases. CDR3 length: 16 residues. Germline values: CDR1 KGHDR, CDR2 SFDVKD. Losses at the gene ends were 4 bases for V and 1 base for J; bases not matched to a gene: 4. The CDR3 is CATSDSGTGNTGELFF. DNA for the CDR3: TGTGCCACCAGTGACTCCGGGACAGGGAACACCGGGGAGCTGTTTTTT.

The V gene is TRBV18, the J gene TRBJ2-4, with a weak D call TRBD2 (5 bases). The CDR3 consists of 16 residues. V lost 0 bases to trimming and J lost 0 bases, with 9 bases between them. Germline V gene data show CDR1 as KGHSH and CDR2 as LQKENI. CDR3 sequence reads: CASSPPSGLAKNIQYF. The CDR3 bases are TGTGCCAGCTCACCACCGAGCGGACTAGCCAAAAACATTCAGTACTTC.

Only a few counts were recorded for this clone. The chain couples TRBV7-8 to TRBJ1-4; D is ambiguous. CDR1 SGHVS and CDR2 FQNEAQ come from the germline V gene. V lost 2 bases and J lost 4, with 14 bases in between. The CDR3 has 16 amino acids. The chain's CDR3 is CASSLIISGLNEKLFF. The DNA for the CDR3 is TGTGCCAGCAGCTTAATCATCAGCGGCCTTAATGAAAAACTGTTTTTT. The variable domain in full, completed from reference TRBV7-8 and TRBJ1-4, reads GAGVSQSPRYKVAKRGQDVALRCDPISGHVSLFWYQQALGQGPEFLTYFQNEAQLDKSGLPSDRFFAERPEGSVSTLKIQRTQQEDSAVYLCASSLIISGLNEKLFFGSGTQLSVL.

This clone appeared a single time. The chain links TRBV18 to TRBJ1-5; TRBD1 might be the D (6 bases). CDR3 length: 15 residues. Between the trimmed V and J ends, which lost 1 base and 0 bases, there was a span of 7 bases. Germline lookup yields CDR1 KGHSH and CDR2 LQKENI. The CDR3 loop is CASSPQGDSNQPQHF. The CDR3 DNA follows: TGTGCCAGCTCACCACAGGGGGATAGCAATCAGCCCCAGCATTTT.

The chain links TRBV6-5 to TRBJ2-2; D gene ambiguous. Trimming shortened V by 6 bases and J by 2 bases, and 7 bases separated the two germline ends. Germline CDR1 is MNHEY and CDR2 is SVGAGI. The CDR3 is 13 amino acids. CDR3 residues: CASSPRNTGELFF. CDR3 nucleotides: TGTGCCAGCAGCCCCAGAAACACCGGGGAGCTGTTTTTT.

The chain combines TRBV9 with TRBJ2-1, with TRBD1 matching over 7 bases. Germline-derived CDR1 and CDR2 are SGDLS and YYNGEE. CDR3 size: 16 residues. The V and J ends lost 0 bases and 7 bases, in that order; junction bases with no gene match: 10. CDR3: CASSVAKGPRGNEQFF. For the CDR3, the DNA is TGTGCCAGCAGCGTAGCCAAGGGGCCCAGGGGGAATGAGCAGTTCTTC.

The V call is TRBV19, the J call TRBJ1-5; TRBD1 agrees at 7 bases. Germline V gives CDR1 LNHDA, CDR2 SQIVND (reference sequence). The ends lost 6 bases at V and 4 bases at J; junction bases unmatched: 9. The CDR3 runs to 15 residues. The DNA of the CDR3 is TGTGCCAGTAGCTTAGAGGGGGCCGGAAATCAGCCCCAGCATTTT. Its protein is CASSLEGAGNQPQHF.

This clone has just one count. The CDR3 protein is CASSLRGGRYNEQFF. The CDR3 bases are TGTGCCAGCAGCTTACGGGGGGGCCGGTACAATGAGCAGTTCTTC. This sequence joins TRBV7-8 and TRBJ2-1; 8 nucleotides match TRBD2. The CDR3 is 15 residues long. V lost 2 bases and J lost 4; bases outside the gene matches: 4. Germline CDR1 SGHVS, CDR2 FQNEAQ.

This chain uses TRBV12-3 or TRBV12-4 with TRBJ1-5; possible D gene TRBD1, 5 bases. Trimming pared 6 bases from V and 6 bases from J, leaving 12 bases between. CDR3 length: 13 residues. The CDR3 coding sequence is TGTGCCAGCAGAATAACTCAGGGTCAGCCCCAGCATTTT. It is translated as CASRITQGQPQHF.

With regard to this clone: Different DNA sequences within this sample yield the same CDR3. V and J are TRBV28 and TRBJ2-5; 7 nucleotides align to TRBD2. CDR3 length: 13 amino acids. Germline loops: CDR1 MDHEN, CDR2 SYDVKM. The V and J ends lost 8 bases and 2 bases, in that order; junction bases with no gene match: 5. CDR3 residues: CASSLGGQETQYF. In DNA form, the CDR3 reads TGTGCCAGCTCCCTCGGGGGGCAAGAGACCCAGTACTTC. Complete variable domain (other parts from reference TRBV28 and TRBJ2-5): DVKVTQSSRYLVKRTGEKVFLECVQDMDHENMFWYRQDPGLGLRLIYFSYDVKMKEKGDIPEGYSVSREKKERFSLILESASTNQTSMYLCASSLGGQETQYFGPGTRLLVL.

The chain links TRBV19 to TRBJ1-2; perhaps TRBD1 as D (6 bases). From germline, CDR1 is LNHDA and CDR2 SQIVND (reference sequence). This CDR3 contains 13 residues. The germline V and J ends were trimmed by 6 bases and 6 bases, with 14 bases remaining between them. The CDR3 sequence: CASRAQGGDGYTF. The CDR3 region has the DNA TGTGCCAGTAGGGCACAGGGAGGGGATGGCTACACCTTC.

The J gene is TRBJ2-7, the V gene TRBV28, with 7 bases identical to TRBD2. Germline values: CDR1 MDHEN, CDR2 SYDVKM. J gave up 2 bases and V 3 bases, and 10 bases lay outside the gene matches. This CDR3 has 16 residues. Here the CDR3 reads CASSFTGGSGAYEQYF. CDR3 DNA sequence: TGTGCCAGCAGTTTTACGGGCGGGAGCGGAGCCTACGAGCAGTACTTC.

The chain has TRBV29-1 and TRBJ1-2; maybe TRBD1 (5 bases). V lost 1 base to trimming and J lost 3 bases, with 9 bases between them. CDR1 SQVTM and CDR2 ANQGSEA come from the germline V gene. The CDR3 has 13 residues. CDR3 nucleotides: TGCAGCGTTGAAGCCAGGGTGCACTATGGCTACACCTTC. Protein product: CSVEARVHYGYTF.

The V gene is TRBV4-2, the J gene TRBJ2-7; D may be TRBD2 (6 bases). The CDR3 extends over 18 amino acids. V lost 4 bases and J 3 bases, leaving 25 bases between the germline ends. Germline CDR1 LGHNA, CDR2 YNFKEQ. The CDR3 DNA follows: TGTGCCAGCAGCCTTACCGGGGCCGACACGGAGGGGTACTACGAGCAGTACTTC. Translating it yields CASSLTGADTEGYYEQYF.

The chain couples TRBV3-1 (or the pseudogene TRBV3-2) to TRBJ2-7; unclear D gene. The CDR3 extends over 12 amino acids. Germline V CDR1 and CDR2: LGHDT, YNNKEL (reference sequence). Trimming stripped 1 base from V and 5 bases from J, with 6 bases between. The CDR3 spells CASSQVADEQYF. The CDR3 nucleotides are TGTGCCAGCAGCCAAGTAGCAGACGAGCAGTACTTC.

The chain carries TRBV5-1 and TRBJ1-1, with 7 bases aligning to TRBD1. The CDR3 has 14 amino acids. Germline assignment: CDR1 SGHRS and CDR2 YFSETQ. The trim removed 4 bases at V and 1 base at J, leaving 4 bases unmatched. CDR3 protein: CASSLGQTNTEAFF. The DNA of the CDR3 is TGCGCCAGCAGCCTGGGACAGACGAACACTGAAGCTTTCTTT.